Listed here are 8 T cell receptor beta chains from one sample, sequenced in a study of T cell responses to AZD1222 COVID-19 vaccine. Measured with immunoSEQ multiplex PCR; TCRdb has only the in-frame clones, and not every one. The data show roughly 70,000 clones, 85% to 90% seen once. Material: peripheral blood, obtained 28 days after the second AZD1222 dose. These receptors were taken from an adult who received the AZD1222 COVID-19 vaccine.

V is TRBV4-2 and J is TRBJ1-4, with D tentatively TRBD1 (5 bases). Per the germline V gene, CDR1 is LGHNA and CDR2 is YNFKEQ. This CDR3 has 15 amino acids. V was cut by 4 bases and J by 7 bases, with 16 bases left in between. CDR3 residues: CASSLQDPGGEKLFF. The CDR3 DNA is TGTGCCAGCAGCCTGCAGGACCCGGGGGGTGAAAAACTGTTTTTT.

The rearrangement uses TRBV12-3 or TRBV12-4 and TRBJ1-2; D uncertain. This CDR3 region has 13 residues. Trimming removed 6 bases from V and 7 bases from J, with 15 bases in between. As DNA, the CDR3 is TGTGCCAGCAGCTTTAGGACGGGCGGTGGCTACACCTTC. This codes for CASSFRTGGGYTF.

J is TRBJ2-1 and V is TRBV5-4; D possibly corresponds to TRBD2 (7 bases). CDR1 SGHNT and CDR2 YYREEE come from the germline V gene (reference sequence). Trimming pared 3 bases from V and 4 bases from J, leaving 17 bases between. The CDR3 totals 16 residues. Here the CDR3 reads CASSWGRGRRYNEQFF. The CDR3 nucleotides are TGTGCCAGCAGCTGGGGGCGGGGGCGGCGATACAATGAGCAGTTCTTC.

This chain uses TRBV15 with TRBJ2-5, with D unresolved. V dropped 4 bases and J dropped 5 bases, with 8 bases sitting between them. This CDR3 comprises 12 residues. CDR1 and CDR2 (germline): LNHNV, YYDKDF (reference sequence). The CDR3 sequence: CATSKSWETQYF. CDR3 bases: TGTGCCACCAGCAAGTCGTGGGAGACCCAGTACTTC.

V gene TRBV4-1 combines with J gene TRBJ2-2; a possible D gene is TRBD1 (5 bases). Germline assignment: CDR1 MGHRA and CDR2 YSYEKL. CDR3 length equals 14 residues. Trimming removed 1 base from V and 6 bases from J, with 9 bases in between. The CDR3 is CASSQVEGAGELFF. In DNA form, the CDR3 reads TGCGCCAGCAGCCAAGTCGAAGGGGCCGGGGAGCTGTTTTTT.

This chain links TRBV11-3 with TRBJ2-5; D might be TRBD2 (5 bases). The germline V gene has CDR1 SGHNT and CDR2 YENEEA. Trimming removed 5 bases from V and 5 bases from J, with 15 bases in between. CDR3 length equals 14 residues. The CDR3 DNA reads as TGTGCCAGCAGCCCCGGGGAGCGCCGTGAGACCCAGTACTTC. Translation: CASSPGERRETQYF.

The chain has TRBV6-2 or TRBV6-3 and TRBJ2-2; D not resolved. The V gene's germline CDR1 is MNHEY and CDR2 SVGEGT. V lost 2 bases and J 3 bases, leaving 19 bases between the germline ends. The CDR3 is 18 amino acids. CDR3 sequence: CASSYDKGRVSDTGELFF. The CDR3 DNA sequence: TGTGCCAGCAGTTACGACAAGGGCCGCGTTTCTGACACCGGGGAGCTGTTTTTT.

This clone was recorded a few times. The rearrangement uses TRBV29-1 and TRBJ2-7, with a possible D match to TRBD1 (6 bases). The V end was cut by 3 bases, the J end by 0 bases, with 18 bases between. The CDR3 runs to 16 residues. CDR1 is SQVTM, CDR2 ANQGSEA, per germline. In DNA form, the CDR3 reads TGCAGCGTTGAGGTCTGCTGGACAGCTCCCTCCTACGAGCAGTACTTC. It encodes CSVEVCWTAPSYEQYF.